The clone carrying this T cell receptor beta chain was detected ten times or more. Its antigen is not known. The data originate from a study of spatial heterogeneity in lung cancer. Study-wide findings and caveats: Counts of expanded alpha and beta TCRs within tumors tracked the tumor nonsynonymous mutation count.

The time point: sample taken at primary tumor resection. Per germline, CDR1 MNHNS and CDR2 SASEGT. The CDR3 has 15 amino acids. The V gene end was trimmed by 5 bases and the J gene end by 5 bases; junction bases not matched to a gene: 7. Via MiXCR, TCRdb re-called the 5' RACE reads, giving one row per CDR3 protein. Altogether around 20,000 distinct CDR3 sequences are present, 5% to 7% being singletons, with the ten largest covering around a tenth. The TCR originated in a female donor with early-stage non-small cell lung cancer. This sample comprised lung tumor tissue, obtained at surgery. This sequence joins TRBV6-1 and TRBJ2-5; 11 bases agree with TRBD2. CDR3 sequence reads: CASSLTSGIRETQYF. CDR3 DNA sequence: TGTGCCAGCAGTTTGACTAGCGGGATTCGGGAGACCCAGTACTTC.